Listed below are T cell receptor beta chains from one sample, sequenced in a study of T cell responses to AZD1222 COVID-19 vaccine. Data came from immunoSEQ multiplex PCR; TCRdb stores just in-frame clones and leaves some out. The sample comprises about 77,000 clones, 92% of which are singletons, and roughly 5.1% rests with the top ten. The sample was peripheral blood, taken 28 days after the second AZD1222 dose. These receptors were taken from an adult who received the AZD1222 COVID-19 vaccine. Each CDR3 is given with its conserved first and last residue. D genes are given only for firm matches. Where a row states a size, it is once, few, many or the class of an expanded clone; other rows omit it.

CDR3aa: CASSLGLRVRNQPQHF
CDR3nt: TGTGCCAGCAGTTTAGGACTCAGGGTCCGCAATCAGCCCCAGCATTTT
j_gene: TRBJ1-5
v_gene: TRBV28
d_gene: -
abundance: -

CDR3aa: CATSVGSSTDTQYF
CDR3nt: TGTGCCACCAGCGTCGGATCTAGCACAGATACGCAGTATTTT
j_gene: TRBJ2-3
v_gene: TRBV24-1
d_gene: -
abundance: -

CDR3aa: CASSMATGSGYNSPLHF
CDR3nt: TGTGCCAGTAGTATGGCGACAGGGAGTGGGTATAATTCACCCCTCCACTTT
j_gene: TRBJ1-6
v_gene: TRBV19
d_gene: TRBD1
abundance: -

CDR3aa: CASSIDYGGLSPLHF
CDR3nt: TGTGCCAGTAGTATAGATTACGGGGGGTTGTCACCCCTCCACTTT
j_gene: TRBJ1-6
v_gene: TRBV19
d_gene: -
abundance: -

CDR3aa: CASSSSAPEQFF
CDR3nt: TGTGCCAGCAGCTCCAGCGCCCCTGAGCAGTTCTTC
j_gene: TRBJ2-1
v_gene: TRBV7-2
d_gene: -
abundance: -

CDR3aa: CASSFETESRYYGYTF
CDR3nt: TGTGCCAGCAGTTTTGAGACAGAAAGCCGTTACTATGGCTACACCTTC
j_gene: TRBJ1-2
v_gene: TRBV28
d_gene: -
abundance: -

CDR3aa: CASSPYVGSSGANVLTF
CDR3nt: TGTGCCAGCAGCCCCTATGTCGGAAGCTCTGGGGCCAACGTCCTGACTTTC
j_gene: TRBJ2-6
v_gene: TRBV9
d_gene: -
abundance: -

CDR3aa: CSVERDRGAKNIQYF
CDR3nt: TGCAGCGTTGAACGGGACAGGGGGGCCAAAAACATTCAGTACTTC
j_gene: TRBJ2-4
v_gene: TRBV29-1
d_gene: TRBD1
abundance: -

CDR3aa: CASSLGGSTEAFF
CDR3nt: TGCGCCAGCAGCTTGGGAGGGTCCACTGAAGCTTTCTTT
j_gene: TRBJ1-1
v_gene: TRBV5-1
d_gene: -
abundance: -

CDR3aa: CASSEPPGQGREKLFF
CDR3nt: TGTGCCAGCAGTGAGCCACCTGGGCAGGGTCGTGAAAAACTGTTTTTT
j_gene: TRBJ1-4
v_gene: TRBV6-1
d_gene: -
abundance: -

CDR3aa: CASSSPSSGRANEQFF
CDR3nt: TGTGCCAGCAGCTCCCCCTCTAGCGGGAGGGCCAATGAGCAGTTCTTC
j_gene: TRBJ2-1
v_gene: TRBV7-3
d_gene: TRBD2
abundance: -

CDR3aa: CASSEPNTEAFF
CDR3nt: TGTGCCAGCAGTGAACCGAACACTGAAGCTTTCTTT
j_gene: TRBJ1-1
v_gene: TRBV6-1
d_gene: -
abundance: -

CDR3aa: CASTAWVTGGPETQYF
CDR3nt: TGCGCCAGCACAGCTTGGGTCACAGGGGGTCCGGAGACCCAGTACTTC
j_gene: TRBJ2-5
v_gene: TRBV5-1
d_gene: TRBD1
abundance: once

CDR3aa: CAWSQGAYEQYF
CDR3nt: TGTGCCTGGAGCCAGGGGGCGTACGAGCAGTACTTC
j_gene: TRBJ2-7
v_gene: TRBV30
d_gene: TRBD1
abundance: -

CDR3aa: CASSSLQGWGNTIYF
CDR3nt: TGTGCCAGCAGTTCACTTCAGGGTTGGGGAAACACCATATATTTT
j_gene: TRBJ1-3
v_gene: TRBV28
d_gene: -
abundance: -

CDR3aa: CASRLAGSNEQFF
CDR3nt: TGTGCCAGTAGGCTAGCGGGATCCAATGAGCAGTTCTTC
j_gene: TRBJ2-1
v_gene: TRBV19
d_gene: TRBD2
abundance: -

CDR3aa: CASSPRSDKNTEAFF
CDR3nt: TGTGCCAGCTCACCACGATCCGACAAGAACACTGAAGCTTTCTTT
j_gene: TRBJ1-1
v_gene: TRBV18
d_gene: -
abundance: -

CDR3aa: CASSLLSGTGVPMNTEAFF
CDR3nt: TGTGCCAGCAGTTTATTGTCCGGGACAGGGGTCCCTATGAACACTGAAGCTTTCTTT
j_gene: TRBJ1-1
v_gene: TRBV27
d_gene: TRBD1
abundance: once

CDR3aa: CASSLGQNYGYTF
CDR3nt: TGTGCCAGCAGCCTCGGACAGAACTATGGCTACACCTTC
j_gene: TRBJ1-2
v_gene: TRBV11-2
d_gene: -
abundance: -

CDR3aa: CASSIDREGETQYF
CDR3nt: TGTGCCAGTAGTATTGACAGGGAAGGGGAGACCCAGTACTTC
j_gene: TRBJ2-5
v_gene: TRBV19
d_gene: TRBD1
abundance: -

CDR3aa: CASSQELAGVETQYF
CDR3nt: TGCGCCAGCAGCCAAGAACTAGCGGGAGTAGAGACCCAGTACTTC
j_gene: TRBJ2-5
v_gene: TRBV4-1
d_gene: TRBD2
abundance: -

CDR3aa: CASSQVGGAGSPLHF
CDR3nt: TGCGCCAGCAGCCAAGTGGGGGGGGCTGGTTCACCCCTCCACTTT
j_gene: TRBJ1-6
v_gene: TRBV4-3
d_gene: -
abundance: -

CDR3aa: CASRELGGANTGELFF
CDR3nt: TGTGCCAGCAGGGAACTCGGGGGCGCGAACACCGGGGAGCTGTTTTTT
j_gene: TRBJ2-2
v_gene: TRBV27
d_gene: -
abundance: -

CDR3aa: CASSIRTGNTEAFF
CDR3nt: TGTGCCAGTAGTATACGTACGGGTAACACTGAAGCTTTCTTT
j_gene: TRBJ1-1
v_gene: TRBV19
d_gene: -
abundance: -

CDR3aa: CAWSVGPPGGQYF
CDR3nt: TGTGCCTGGAGTGTAGGGCCTCCGGGTGGGCAGTACTTC
j_gene: TRBJ2-7
v_gene: TRBV30
d_gene: -
abundance: once

CDR3aa: CASSGLAGGYTGELFF
CDR3nt: TGTGCCAGCAGCGGGTTAGCGGGAGGCTACACCGGGGAGCTGTTTTTT
j_gene: TRBJ2-2
v_gene: TRBV5-4
d_gene: TRBD2
abundance: -

CDR3aa: CASSQYSGRVRNEQFF
CDR3nt: TGTGCCAGCAGCCAATACAGCGGGAGGGTACGGAATGAGCAGTTCTTC
j_gene: TRBJ2-1
v_gene: TRBV3-1/TRBV3-2
d_gene: TRBD2
abundance: -

CDR3aa: CASSAGGNIQYF
CDR3nt: TGCGCCAGCAGCGCTGGAGGGAACATTCAGTACTTC
j_gene: TRBJ2-4
v_gene: TRBV4-1
d_gene: -
abundance: -

CDR3aa: CASSSADEKLFF
CDR3nt: TGTGCCAGTAGCTCCGCGGATGAAAAACTGTTTTTT
j_gene: TRBJ1-4
v_gene: TRBV19
d_gene: -
abundance: -

CDR3aa: CASSPSYNSPLHF
CDR3nt: TGTGCCAGCAGCCCCTCCTATAATTCACCCCTCCACTTT
j_gene: TRBJ1-6
v_gene: TRBV7-2
d_gene: -
abundance: -

CDR3aa: CASSPPGYDYGYTF
CDR3nt: TGTGCCAGCAGTCCTCCCGGGTATGACTATGGCTACACCTTC
j_gene: TRBJ1-2
v_gene: TRBV28
d_gene: -
abundance: -

CDR3aa: CASSLALGGADYGYTF
CDR3nt: TGTGCCAGCAGCTTAGCGCTTGGTGGGGCGGACTATGGCTACACCTTC
j_gene: TRBJ1-2
v_gene: TRBV7-9
d_gene: -
abundance: -

CDR3aa: CASSALAGHSYEQYF
CDR3nt: TGTGCCAGCAGTGCTCTAGCGGGGCACTCCTACGAGCAGTACTTC
j_gene: TRBJ2-7
v_gene: TRBV25-1
d_gene: TRBD2
abundance: -

CDR3aa: CASSLERHPNYEQYF
CDR3nt: TGTGCCAGCAGCTTAGAGCGACACCCTAACTACGAGCAGTACTTC
j_gene: TRBJ2-7
v_gene: TRBV11-2
d_gene: -
abundance: -

CDR3aa: CASSPGGKRNEQYF
CDR3nt: TGTGCCAGCAGCCCCGGGGGGAAGAGGAACGAGCAGTACTTC
j_gene: TRBJ2-7
v_gene: TRBV7-2
d_gene: TRBD2
abundance: -

CDR3aa: CAIRGTSGSRATQYF
CDR3nt: TGTGCCATCAGGGGGACTAGCGGGAGCCGAGCGACCCAGTACTTC
j_gene: TRBJ2-5
v_gene: TRBV10-3
d_gene: TRBD2
abundance: -

CDR3aa: CASSHHGFLGMNTEAFF
CDR3nt: TGCGCCAGCAGCCACCATGGATTTCTGGGCATGAACACTGAAGCTTTCTTT
j_gene: TRBJ1-1
v_gene: TRBV4-3
d_gene: -
abundance: few

CDR3aa: CASSSSGRGNEQFF
CDR3nt: TGTGCCAGCAGTTCTAGCGGGAGGGGGAATGAGCAGTTCTTC
j_gene: TRBJ2-1
v_gene: TRBV6-4
d_gene: TRBD2
abundance: -

CDR3aa: CASSQLTGNSEKLFF
CDR3nt: TGTGCCAGCAGCCAGCTGACAGGGAATAGTGAAAAACTGTTTTTT
j_gene: TRBJ1-4
v_gene: TRBV5-4
d_gene: TRBD1
abundance: -

CDR3aa: CAISESGQGYNQPQHF
CDR3nt: TGTGCCATCAGTGAATCGGGACAGGGCTACAATCAGCCCCAGCATTTT
j_gene: TRBJ1-5
v_gene: TRBV10-3
d_gene: TRBD1
abundance: -

CDR3aa: CASSKGRGAAQIRSIF
CDR3nt: -
j_gene: TRBJ2-3
v_gene: TRBV5-1
d_gene: -
abundance: -

CDR3aa: CASSIRDRGNGYTF
CDR3nt: TGTGCCAGCAGCATCCGGGACAGGGGTAATGGCTACACCTTC
j_gene: TRBJ1-2
v_gene: TRBV28
d_gene: TRBD1
abundance: -

CDR3aa: CASSQDSSGKTYGYTF
CDR3nt: TGCGCCAGCAGCCAAGATAGTAGTGGCAAAACCTATGGCTACACCTTC
j_gene: TRBJ1-2
v_gene: TRBV4-3
d_gene: -
abundance: -

CDR3aa: CASSDWDRYGYTF
CDR3nt: TGTGCCAGCAGTGATTGGGACAGGTATGGCTACACCTTC
j_gene: TRBJ1-2
v_gene: TRBV6-1
d_gene: TRBD1
abundance: -

CDR3aa: CASSPEQGIGTEAFF
CDR3nt: TGTGCCAGCAGTCCCGAACAGGGAATAGGCACTGAAGCTTTCTTT
j_gene: TRBJ1-1
v_gene: TRBV6-4
d_gene: -
abundance: -

CDR3aa: CASSQVSSGFNQPQHF
CDR3nt: TGCGCCAGCAGCCAAGTTAGTTCAGGGTTCAATCAGCCCCAGCATTTT
j_gene: TRBJ1-5
v_gene: TRBV4-1
d_gene: -
abundance: -

CDR3aa: CACRPGTGFGNTIYF
CDR3nt: TGTGCCTGCCGTCCCGGGACAGGGTTCGGAAACACCATATATTTT
j_gene: TRBJ1-3
v_gene: TRBV30
d_gene: TRBD1
abundance: -

CDR3aa: CASSPPNQLGQGAFHF
CDR3nt: TGTGCCAGCTCACCACCTAATCAGCTAGGACAGGGTGCTTTCCACTTC
j_gene: TRBJ2-7
v_gene: TRBV18
d_gene: TRBD1
abundance: few